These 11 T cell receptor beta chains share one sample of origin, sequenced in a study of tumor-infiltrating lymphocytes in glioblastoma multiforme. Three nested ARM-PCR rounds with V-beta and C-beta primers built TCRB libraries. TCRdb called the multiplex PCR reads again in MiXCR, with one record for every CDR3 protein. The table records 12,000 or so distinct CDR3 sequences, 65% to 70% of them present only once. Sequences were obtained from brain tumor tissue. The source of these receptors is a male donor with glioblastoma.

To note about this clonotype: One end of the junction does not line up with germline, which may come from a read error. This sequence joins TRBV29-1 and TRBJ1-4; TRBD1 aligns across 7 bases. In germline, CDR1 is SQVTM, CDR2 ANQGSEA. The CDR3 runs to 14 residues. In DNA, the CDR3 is TGCTGCGTTGGGACAGAGGGGATTAATGAAAAACTGTTTTTT. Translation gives CCVGTEGINEKLFF.

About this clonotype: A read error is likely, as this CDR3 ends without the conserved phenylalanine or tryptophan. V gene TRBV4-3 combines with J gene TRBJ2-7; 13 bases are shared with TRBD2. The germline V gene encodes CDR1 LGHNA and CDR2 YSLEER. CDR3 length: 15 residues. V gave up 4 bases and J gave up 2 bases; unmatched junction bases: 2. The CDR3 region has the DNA TGCGCCAGCAGCCTCGGGACTAGCGGGACCTACGAGCAGTACTGC. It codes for CASSLGTSGTYEQYC.

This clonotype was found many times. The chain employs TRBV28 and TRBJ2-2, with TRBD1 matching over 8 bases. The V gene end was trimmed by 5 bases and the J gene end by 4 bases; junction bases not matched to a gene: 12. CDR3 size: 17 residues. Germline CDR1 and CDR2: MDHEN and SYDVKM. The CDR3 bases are TGTGCCAGCAGTCCCCACCAGGGGGCGCCGGGCACCGGGGAGCTGTTTTTT. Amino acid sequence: CASSPHQGAPGTGELFF.

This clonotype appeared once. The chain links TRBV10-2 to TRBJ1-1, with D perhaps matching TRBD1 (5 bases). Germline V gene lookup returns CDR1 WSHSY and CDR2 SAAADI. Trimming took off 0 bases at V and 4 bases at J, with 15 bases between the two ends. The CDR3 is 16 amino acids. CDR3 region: CASSESDKGHGTEAFF. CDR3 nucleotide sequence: TGCGCCAGCAGTGAGTCTGACAAGGGGCACGGCACTGAAGCTTTCTTT.

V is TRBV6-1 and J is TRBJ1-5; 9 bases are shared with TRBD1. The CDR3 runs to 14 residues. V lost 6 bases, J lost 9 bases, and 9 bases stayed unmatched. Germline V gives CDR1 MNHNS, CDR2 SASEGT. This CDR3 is CASSGTGTQGPQHF. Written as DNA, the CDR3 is TGTGCCAGCAGCGGGACAGGGACCCAGGGGCCCCAGCATTTT.

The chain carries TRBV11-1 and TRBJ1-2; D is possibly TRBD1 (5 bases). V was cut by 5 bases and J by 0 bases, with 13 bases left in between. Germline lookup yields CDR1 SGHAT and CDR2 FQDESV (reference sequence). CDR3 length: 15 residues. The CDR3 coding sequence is TGTGCCAGCAGCGTACAACCGACAGCTAACTATGGCTACACCTTC. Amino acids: CASSVQPTANYGYTF.

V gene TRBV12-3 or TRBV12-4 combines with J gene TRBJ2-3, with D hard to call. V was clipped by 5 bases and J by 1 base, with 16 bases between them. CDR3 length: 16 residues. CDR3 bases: TGTGCCAGCAGTCCGAGTTGGCAACCTGGCACAGATACGCAGTATTTT. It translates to CASSPSWQPGTDTQYF.

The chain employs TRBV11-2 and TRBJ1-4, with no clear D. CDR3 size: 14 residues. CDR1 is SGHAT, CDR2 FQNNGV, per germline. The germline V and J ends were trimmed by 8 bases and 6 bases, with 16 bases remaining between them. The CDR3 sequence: CASGLITSHEKLFF. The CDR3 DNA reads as TGTGCCAGCGGTCTCATTACTTCTCATGAAAAACTGTTTTTT.

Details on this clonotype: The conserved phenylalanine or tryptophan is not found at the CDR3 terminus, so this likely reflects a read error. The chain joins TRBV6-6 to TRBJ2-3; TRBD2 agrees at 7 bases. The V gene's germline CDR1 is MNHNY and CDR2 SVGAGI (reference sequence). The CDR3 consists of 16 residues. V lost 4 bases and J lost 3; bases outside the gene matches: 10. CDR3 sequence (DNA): TGTGCCAGCAGTTTTTTGGCGGGAGAAGGGACAGATACGCAGTATTTG. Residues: CASSFLAGEGTDTQYL.

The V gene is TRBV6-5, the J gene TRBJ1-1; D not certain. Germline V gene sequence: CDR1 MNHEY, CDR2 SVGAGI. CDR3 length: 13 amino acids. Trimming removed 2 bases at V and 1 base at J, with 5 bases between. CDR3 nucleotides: TGTGCCAGCAGTTACGTGAAGAACACTGAAGCTTTCTTT. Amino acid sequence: CASSYVKNTEAFF.

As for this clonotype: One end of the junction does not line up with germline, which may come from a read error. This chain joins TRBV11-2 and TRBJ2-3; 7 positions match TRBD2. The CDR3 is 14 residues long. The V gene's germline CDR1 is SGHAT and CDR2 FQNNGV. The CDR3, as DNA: TGTGACAGCAGTCTACTAGCGTGGGAAGATACGCAGTATTTT. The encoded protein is CDSSLLAWEDTQYF.